The 20 T cell receptor beta chains presented below share a single source sample, sequenced in a study of T-cell memory formation after mild COVID-19. TCRdb itself ran the 5' RACE reads through MiXCR, one entry per CDR3 protein. This sample carries 550,000 to 600,000 distinct CDR3 sequences, less than 25% of them seen once, and the ten largest clones take approximately 8%. The sequenced material came from PBMCs or a T cell subset sorted from them (not recorded which). These receptors were collected from an adult woman who had mild COVID-19 (a few samples of this study predate the infection). Cell type and time point are not known.

This sequence joins TRBV15 and TRBJ2-4; 10 nucleotides match TRBD1. CDR3 length equals 15 residues. V trimming: 1 base; J trimming: 8 bases; junction bases outside the gene matches: 5. Germline values: CDR1 LNHNV, CDR2 YYDKDF (reference sequence). CDR3 DNA sequence: TGTGCCACCAGCAGAGCAGGGACAGGGGTTGACATTCAGTACTTC. It specifies CATSRAGTGVDIQYF.

This clonotype appeared a few times. The V call is TRBV7-3, the J call TRBJ2-3; D gene ambiguous. Trimming stripped 4 bases from V and 2 bases from J, with 10 bases between. CDR1 is SGHTA and CDR2 is FQGTGA in the germline V gene. The CDR3 covers 14 residues. For the CDR3, the DNA is TGTGCCAGCAGCTCCCCCGGTAACACAGATACGCAGTATTTT. It translates to CASSSPGNTDTQYF.

This chain connects TRBV7-9 to TRBJ1-2; D gene unclear. The germline CDR1 and CDR2 sequences are SEHNR and FQNEAQ (reference sequence). There are 15 residues in the CDR3. Between the trimmed V and J ends, which lost 1 base and 4 bases, there was a span of 13 bases. CDR3 loop: CASSLEGPPGYGYTF. CDR3 bases: TGTGCCAGCAGCTTAGAGGGCCCGCCGGGCTATGGCTACACCTTC. The full variable domain, in which reference TRBV7-9 and TRBJ1-2 provide the parts outside the CDR3, is DTGVSQNPRHKITKRGQNVTFRCDPISEHNRLYWYRQTLGQGPEFLTYFQNEAQLEKSRLLSDRFSAERPKGSFSTLEIQRTEQGDSAMYLCASSLEGPPGYGYTFGSGTRLTVV.

This chain uses TRBV20-1 with TRBJ2-7; TRBD2 aligns across 13 bases. This CDR3 region has 15 residues. Trimming at V came to 2 bases and at J to 3 bases, leaving 4 bases not matched to a gene. Looked up from germline, CDR1 is DFQATT and CDR2 is SNEGSKA (reference sequence). The CDR3, as DNA: TGCAGTGCTAGACAACTAGCGGGAGGGCTCTACGAGCAGTACTTC. Residues: CSARQLAGGLYEQYF.

The chain couples TRBV14 to TRBJ2-5, with D possibly being TRBD2 (5 bases). Between the trimmed V and J ends, which lost 0 bases and 5 bases, there was a span of 10 bases. In germline, CDR1 is SGHDN, CDR2 FVKESK. CDR3 length: 14 residues. CDR3 in amino acids: CASSQDFTGETQYF. CDR3 DNA: TGTGCCAGCAGCCAAGATTTCACGGGGGAGACCCAGTACTTC.

J is TRBJ2-3 and V is TRBV20-1; 7 positions match TRBD2. This CDR3 has 14 amino acids. Germline-derived CDR1 and CDR2 are DFQATT and SNEGSKA (reference sequence). J lost 2 bases, V lost 3 bases, and 5 bases had no gene match. The CDR3 nucleotides read TGCAGTGCTAGCACTAGCGAGAACACAGATACGCAGTATTTT. Protein: CSASTSENTDTQYF.

This sequence joins TRBV27 and TRBJ1-2, with D unresolved. This CDR3 has 14 amino acids. The germline V and J ends were trimmed by 2 bases and 8 bases, with 15 bases remaining between them. CDR1 and CDR2 from the germline V gene are MNHEY and SMNVEV (reference sequence). CDR3 in amino acids: CASSLKPGVRGYTF. For the CDR3, the DNA is TGTGCCAGCAGTTTAAAACCCGGCGTTCGGGGCTACACCTTC.

The table lists this clonotype with a few counts. V and J are TRBV7-9 and TRBJ2-1, with 10 bases that match TRBD1. V trimming: 2 bases; J trimming: 6 bases; junction bases outside the gene matches: 7. The CDR3 spans 16 residues. CDR1 and CDR2 (germline): SEHNR, FQNEAQ (reference sequence). In DNA form, the CDR3 reads TGTGCCAGCAGCTTACACGGGACAGGGGATTCCAATGAGCAGTTCTTC. It specifies CASSLHGTGDSNEQFF.

This clonotype turned up a few times. The chain employs TRBV15 and TRBJ1-3; D not resolved. V was pared by 0 bases and J by 0 bases, with 9 bases between. From germline, CDR1 is LNHNV and CDR2 YYDKDF (reference sequence). The CDR3 is made up of 16 amino acids. CDR3 nucleotide sequence: TGTGCCACCAGCAGAGAGAAACAGTTCTCTGGAAACACCATATATTTT. It encodes CATSREKQFSGNTIYF. Together with reference TRBV15 and TRBJ1-3, the CDR3 gives the full variable domain: DAMVIQNPRYQVTQFGKPVTLSCSQTLNHNVMYWYQQKSSQAPKLLFHYYDKDFNNEADTPDNFQSRRPNTSFCFLDIRSPGLGDTAMYLCATSREKQFSGNTIYFGEGSWLTVV.

This clonotype was counted only a few times. The chain is built from TRBV12-3 or TRBV12-4 and TRBJ2-3; D is perhaps TRBD1 or TRBD2 (6 bases each). V lost 10 bases to trimming and J lost 4 bases, with 12 bases between them. The CDR3 extends over 12 amino acids. The CDR3 sequence is CATRGGPDTQYF. The CDR3 coding sequence is TGTGCCACCCGTGGGGGGCCAGATACGCAGTATTTT.

This chain joins TRBV12-3 or TRBV12-4 and TRBJ2-7; 10 nucleotides align to TRBD2. V lost 4 bases and J lost 5; bases outside the gene matches: 14. The CDR3 is 17 residues long. The CDR3 nucleotides read TGTGCCAGCAGTTCGCTTCTAGCGGGGGTCATTAGGGACGAGCAGTACTTC. It specifies CASSSLLAGVIRDEQYF.

This clonotype has just a few counts. V usage is TRBV6-1 and J usage is TRBJ2-2; D unresolved. Trimming left V 1 base short and J 6 bases short, with 12 bases between. This CDR3 contains 15 residues. Germline V CDR1 and CDR2: MNHNS, SASEGT. This CDR3 reads CASSEEGMNAGELFF. CDR3 sequence (DNA): TGTGCCAGCAGTGAAGAAGGGATGAATGCCGGGGAGCTGTTTTTT.

The chain uses TRBV7-9 and TRBJ2-1; the D is unclear. Trimming took 2 bases from V and 4 from J, leaving 21 bases between them. There are 18 residues in the CDR3. The germline V gene encodes CDR1 SEHNR and CDR2 FQNEAQ (reference sequence). CDR3 sequence (DNA): TGTGCCAGCAGCTTAACCGACGTTTCTAGGTTTGGATACAATGAGCAGTTCTTC. Protein product: CASSLTDVSRFGYNEQFF. The complete variable domain, with remaining parts taken from reference TRBV7-9 and TRBJ2-1, reads DTGVSQNPRHKITKRGQNVTFRCDPISEHNRLYWYRQTLGQGPEFLTYFQNEAQLEKSRLLSDRFSAERPKGSFSTLEIQRTEQGDSAMYLCASSLTDVSRFGYNEQFFGPGTRLTVL.

The chain is built from TRBV27 and TRBJ2-7; 8 bases line up with TRBD1. The germline CDR1 and CDR2 sequences are MNHEY and SMNVEV (reference sequence). The CDR3 length is 17 residues. J lost 7 bases, V lost 0 bases, and 14 bases had no gene match. CDR3 DNA: TGTGCCAGCAGTTTATCTTCTACAGGGGGGCGATTAGGGGAGCAGTACTTC. Its translation is CASSLSSTGGRLGEQYF.

This clonotype has more than one count but fewer than ten. The CDR3 here is CASSVEAGGVKNIQYF. Here the CDR3 DNA reads TGTGCCAGCAGCGTAGAAGCGGGGGGTGTCAAAAACATTCAGTACTTC. The V and J genes are TRBV9 and TRBJ2-4; 9 bases align to TRBD2. CDR1 is SGDLS, CDR2 YYNGEE, per germline. Trimming removed 0 bases from V and 3 bases from J; junction bases left unmatched: 4. The CDR3 runs to 16 residues.

This clonotype was detected a few times. This chain joins TRBV12-3 or TRBV12-4 and TRBJ2-7; 7 bases are shared with TRBD2. The CDR3 is made up of 15 amino acids. Trimming removed 7 bases from V and 0 bases from J; junction bases left unmatched: 9. CDR3 DNA: TGTGCCAGCACCCCGGGGAGGGGCCACTCCTACGAGCAGTACTTC. This gives the protein CASTPGRGHSYEQYF.

This clonotype was detected only a few times. The V call is TRBV12-3 or TRBV12-4, the J call TRBJ2-1, with TRBD2 identical over 10 bases. The V and J ends lost 6 bases and 10 bases, in that order; junction bases with no gene match: 6. The CDR3 covers 13 residues. This CDR3 is CASRIETSGEQFF. The CDR3 nucleotides read TGTGCCAGCAGAATCGAGACTAGCGGGGAGCAGTTCTTC.

This clonotype was seen ten or more times. J is TRBJ2-7 and V is TRBV12-3 or TRBV12-4; D may be TRBD1 or TRBD2 (6 bases each). V was pared by 6 bases and J by 7 bases, with 16 bases between. This CDR3 is built from 13 residues. The chain's CDR3 is CASSPTGRGEQYF. The CDR3, as DNA: TGTGCCAGCAGCCCAACAGGGCGGGGAGAGCAGTACTTC.

This clonotype was detected only a few times. The chain couples TRBV7-8 to TRBJ2-7; 12 nucleotides align to TRBD2. The CDR3 contains 16 residues. Germline V lookup: CDR1 SGHVS, CDR2 FQNEAQ. Trimming at V came to 5 bases and at J to 5 bases, leaving 10 bases not matched to a gene. CDR3 in DNA: TGTGCCAGCAGCCGACTAGCGGGGGCCCCGGGGGACGAGCAGTACTTC. It is translated as CASSRLAGAPGDEQYF.

J is TRBJ1-1 and V is TRBV27; TRBD1 is a possible D gene (5 bases). Germline values: CDR1 MNHEY, CDR2 SMNVEV (reference sequence). The CDR3 loop spans 16 amino acids. The V and J ends lost 2 bases and 0 bases respectively, with 13 bases between them. CDR3 sequence reads: CASSLTDGDLNTEAFF. Here the CDR3 DNA reads TGTGCCAGCAGTTTAACGGACGGGGACTTGAACACTGAAGCTTTCTTT.